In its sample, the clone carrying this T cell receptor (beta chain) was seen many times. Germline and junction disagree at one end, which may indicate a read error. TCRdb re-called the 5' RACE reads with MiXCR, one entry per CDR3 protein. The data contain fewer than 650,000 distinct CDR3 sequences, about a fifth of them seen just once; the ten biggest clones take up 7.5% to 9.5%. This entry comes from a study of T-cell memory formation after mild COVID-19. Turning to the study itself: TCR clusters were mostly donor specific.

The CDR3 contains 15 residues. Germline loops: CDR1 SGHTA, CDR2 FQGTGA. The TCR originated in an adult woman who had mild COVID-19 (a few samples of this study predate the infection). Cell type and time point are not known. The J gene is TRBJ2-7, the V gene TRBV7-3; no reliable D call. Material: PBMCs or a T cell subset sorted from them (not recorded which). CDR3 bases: TGCGCCAGCAGCCTAACGGGTACGGGTTCCTACGAGCAGTACTTC. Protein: CASSLTGTGSYEQYF.